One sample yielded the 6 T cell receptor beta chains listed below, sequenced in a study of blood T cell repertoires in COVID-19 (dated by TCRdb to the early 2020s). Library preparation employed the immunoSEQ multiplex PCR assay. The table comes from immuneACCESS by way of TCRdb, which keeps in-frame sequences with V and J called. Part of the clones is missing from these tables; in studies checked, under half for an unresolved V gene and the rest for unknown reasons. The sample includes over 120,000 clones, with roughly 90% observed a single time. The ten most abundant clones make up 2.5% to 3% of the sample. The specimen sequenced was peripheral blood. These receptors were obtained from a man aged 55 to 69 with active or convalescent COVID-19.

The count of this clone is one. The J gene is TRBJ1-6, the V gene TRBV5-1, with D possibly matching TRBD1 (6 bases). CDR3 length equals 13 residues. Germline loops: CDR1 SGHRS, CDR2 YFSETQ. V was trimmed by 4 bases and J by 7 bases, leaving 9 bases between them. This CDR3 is CASSETGNSPLHF. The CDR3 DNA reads TGCGCCAGCAGCGAAACAGGGAATTCACCCCTCCACTTT.

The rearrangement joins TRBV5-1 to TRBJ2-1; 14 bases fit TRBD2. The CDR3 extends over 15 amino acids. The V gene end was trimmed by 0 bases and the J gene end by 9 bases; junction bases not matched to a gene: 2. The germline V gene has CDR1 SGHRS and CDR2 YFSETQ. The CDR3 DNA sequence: TGCGCCAGCAGCTTGGAGACTAGCGGGAGGGTTGAGCAGTTCTTC. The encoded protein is CASSLETSGRVEQFF.

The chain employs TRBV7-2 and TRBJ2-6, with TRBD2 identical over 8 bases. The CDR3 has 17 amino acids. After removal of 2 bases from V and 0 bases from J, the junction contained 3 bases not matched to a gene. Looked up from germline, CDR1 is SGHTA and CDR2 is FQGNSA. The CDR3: CASSLTGGSSGANVLTF. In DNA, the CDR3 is TGTGCCAGCAGCTTAACGGGAGGGAGCTCTGGGGCCAACGTCCTGACTTTC.

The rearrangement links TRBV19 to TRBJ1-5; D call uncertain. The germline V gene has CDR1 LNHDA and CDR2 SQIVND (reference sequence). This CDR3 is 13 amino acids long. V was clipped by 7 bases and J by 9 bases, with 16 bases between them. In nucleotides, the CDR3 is TGTGCCAGTACCCTATCAAACAGTGTGCCCCAGCATTTT. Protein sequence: CASTLSNSVPQHF. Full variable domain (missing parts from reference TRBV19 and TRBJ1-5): DGGITQSPKYLFRKEGQNVTLSCEQNLNHDAMYWYRQDPGQGLRLIYYSQIVNDFQKGDIAEGYSVSREKKESFPLTVTSAQKNPTAFYLCASTLSNSVPQHFGDGTRLSIL.

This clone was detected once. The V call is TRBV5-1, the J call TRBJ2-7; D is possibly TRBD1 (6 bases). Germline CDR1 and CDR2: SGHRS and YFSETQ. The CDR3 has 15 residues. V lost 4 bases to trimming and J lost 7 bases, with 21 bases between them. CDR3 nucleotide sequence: TGCGCCAGCAGCAAGCGAACAGGGATCCCAGGGGAGCAGTACTTC. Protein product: CASSKRTGIPGEQYF.

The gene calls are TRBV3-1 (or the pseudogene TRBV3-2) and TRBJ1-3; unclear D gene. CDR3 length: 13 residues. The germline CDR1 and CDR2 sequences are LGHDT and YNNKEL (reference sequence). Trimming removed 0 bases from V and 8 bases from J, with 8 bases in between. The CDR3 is CASSQEGRDTIYF. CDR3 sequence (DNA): TGTGCCAGCAGCCAAGAGGGGAGGGACACCATATATTTT.